This TCR beta chain emerged from a study of blood T cell repertoires in COVID-19. The assay was immunoSEQ multiplex PCR, and TCRdb's table has in-frame clones only and misses some. In the table there are fewer than 110,000 clones, 84% of which are singletons. There are 13 residues in the CDR3. From germline, CDR1 is MNHNS and CDR2 SASEGT. Trimming stripped 3 bases from V and 2 bases from J, with 8 bases between. The sample was peripheral blood. The rearrangement uses TRBV6-1 and TRBJ2-7; tentative D call: TRBD2 (6 bases). The source is a human donor in a cohort sampled during active or convalescent COVID-19. The CDR3: CASSERRAYEQYF. The CDR3 bases are TGTGCCAGCAGTGAGAGGAGGGCCTACGAGCAGTACTTC.